The rows below give T cell receptor beta chains drawn from one sample of a study of shared T cell receptors in the human thymus. Repertoires were generated with immunoSEQ multiplex PCR, while TCRdb's copy carries only in-frame clones and drops some. This table holds 450,000 to 650,000 clones, about 80% found once. These sequences were also reported in another study, on human thymus T cells.

The sample was thymocytes. The source of these receptors is a boy under two years old with a congenital heart defect. Each CDR3 is given with its conserved first and last residue. Each record gives: CDR3 length, clone size, D gene, V gene, J gene, CDR3 DNA, CDR3 protein. D genes are given only for firm matches. Clone size is shown for a subset of rows, as once, few, many or a class of expanded clone.

len: 15
abundance: NA
d_gene: TRBD2
v_gene: TRBV6-1
j_gene: TRBJ2-2
CDR3nt: TGTGCCAGCAGTGAAGGGGCGGGAGACACCGGGGAGCTGTTTTTT
CDR3aa: CASSEGAGDTGELFF

len: 17
abundance: NA
d_gene: TRBD1
v_gene: TRBV6-1
j_gene: TRBJ2-7
CDR3nt: TGTGCCAGCAGTGAATCGACAGGGGGCGAGGTAAGGTACGAGCAGTACTTC
CDR3aa: CASSESTGGEVRYEQYF

len: 13
abundance: NA
d_gene: TRBD2
v_gene: TRBV15
j_gene: TRBJ2-3
CDR3nt: TGTGCCACCGGACTAGCGGAAACAGATACGCAGTATTTT
CDR3aa: CATGLAETDTQYF

len: 18
abundance: NA
d_gene: NA
v_gene: TRBV7-6
j_gene: TRBJ2-2
CDR3nt: TGTGCCAGCAGCCCTCCTTGGGCGGGACCCCAAGACACCGGGGAGCTGTTTTTT
CDR3aa: CASSPPWAGPQDTGELFF

len: 15
abundance: NA
d_gene: TRBD2
v_gene: TRBV6-5
j_gene: TRBJ2-7
CDR3nt: TGTGCCAGCAGTAACCTCCTAGCGGGCTCCTACGAGCAGTACTTC
CDR3aa: CASSNLLAGSYEQYF

len: 14
abundance: few
d_gene: NA
v_gene: TRBV27
j_gene: TRBJ1-6
CDR3nt: TGTGCCAGCAGCCCCGGGGGAGAGGGATCACCCCTCCACTTT
CDR3aa: CASSPGGEGSPLHF

len: 14
abundance: NA
d_gene: TRBD2
v_gene: TRBV30
j_gene: TRBJ2-7
CDR3nt: TGTGCCTGGAACACTATGACTAGCATCCACGAGCAGTACTTC
CDR3aa: CAWNTMTSIHEQYF

len: 15
abundance: once
d_gene: NA
v_gene: TRBV15
j_gene: TRBJ2-7
CDR3nt: TGTGCCACCAGCAGAGATGAGGACTTATCCTACGAGCAGTACTTC
CDR3aa: CATSRDEDLSYEQYF

len: 17
abundance: NA
d_gene: TRBD1
v_gene: TRBV4-2
j_gene: TRBJ1-1
CDR3nt: TGTGCCAGCAGCCAAGAGAGAACAGGGGGCGTCTACACTGAAGCTTTCTTT
CDR3aa: CASSQERTGGVYTEAFF

len: 18
abundance: once
d_gene: TRBD2
v_gene: TRBV2
j_gene: TRBJ2-1
CDR3nt: TGTGCCAGCAGCCAGAGGTCGAGCGGGGCTAGCTCCTACAATGAGCAGTTCTTC
CDR3aa: CASSQRSSGASSYNEQFF

len: 17
abundance: NA
d_gene: NA
v_gene: TRBV4-3
j_gene: TRBJ2-3
CDR3nt: TGCGCCAGCAGCCGCCTCGGGTCCGGGTCTAGCACAGATACGCAGTATTTT
CDR3aa: CASSRLGSGSSTDTQYF

len: 13
abundance: NA
d_gene: TRBD1
v_gene: TRBV28
j_gene: TRBJ1-3
CDR3nt: TGTGCTCACAAATCAGGGACAGAAAACACCATATATTTT
CDR3aa: CAHKSGTENTIYF

len: 13
abundance: NA
d_gene: TRBD1
v_gene: TRBV2
j_gene: TRBJ1-2
CDR3nt: TGTGCCAGCAACCCGGGACAGAACTATGGCTACACCTTC
CDR3aa: CASNPGQNYGYTF

len: 17
abundance: NA
d_gene: NA
v_gene: TRBV18
j_gene: TRBJ1-1
CDR3nt: TGTGCCAGCTCACCAACCCCACTTGGAGGCTTAGACACTGAAGCTTTCTTT
CDR3aa: CASSPTPLGGLDTEAFF

len: 15
abundance: NA
d_gene: TRBD1
v_gene: TRBV27
j_gene: TRBJ2-4
CDR3nt: TGTGCCAGCAGTTTCAGGGGGACGGCCAAAAACATTCAGTACTTC
CDR3aa: CASSFRGTAKNIQYF

len: 16
abundance: NA
d_gene: NA
v_gene: TRBV21-1
j_gene: TRBJ2-7
CDR3nt: TGTGCCAGCAGTCCTGAGGCTAGCGGGATGCCCTACGAGCAGTACTTC
CDR3aa: CASSPEASGMPYEQYF

len: 16
abundance: NA
d_gene: TRBD2
v_gene: TRBV7-2
j_gene: TRBJ2-3
CDR3nt: TGTGCCAGCAATCCGGGACTAGCGGGGTGGAGTGATACGCAGTATTTT
CDR3aa: CASNPGLAGWSDTQYF

len: 14
abundance: NA
d_gene: NA
v_gene: TRBV5-6
j_gene: TRBJ2-7
CDR3nt: TGTGCCAGCACCGCCGGGACAACGTCTCACGAGCAGTACTTC
CDR3aa: CASTAGTTSHEQYF

len: 14
abundance: NA
d_gene: TRBD1
v_gene: TRBV29-1
j_gene: TRBJ2-5
CDR3nt: TGCAGCGTTCGACAGGGGGCGAGGGAAGAGACCCAGTACTTC
CDR3aa: CSVRQGAREETQYF

len: 17
abundance: NA
d_gene: NA
v_gene: TRBV5-1
j_gene: TRBJ2-1
CDR3nt: TGCGCCAGCAGCTTGGTATCGGGCGGGGTGTCCTACAATGAGCAGTTCTTC
CDR3aa: CASSLVSGGVSYNEQFF

len: 15
abundance: few
d_gene: TRBD2
v_gene: TRBV5-1
j_gene: TRBJ2-1
CDR3nt: TGCGCCAGCAGCCTGAGCTCTAGCGGGCGCAATGAGCAGTTCTTC
CDR3aa: CASSLSSSGRNEQFF

len: 17
abundance: NA
d_gene: TRBD2
v_gene: TRBV4-3
j_gene: TRBJ2-7
CDR3nt: TGCGCCAGCAGCCAGGGTCTTAGCGGGAGTACCACCTACGAGCAGTACTTC
CDR3aa: CASSQGLSGSTTYEQYF

len: 16
abundance: once
d_gene: NA
v_gene: TRBV25-1
j_gene: TRBJ2-2
CDR3nt: TGTGCCAGCAGTGAGTTAGACTTAGGCGGGATCGGGGAGCTGTTTTTT
CDR3aa: CASSELDLGGIGELFF

len: 14
abundance: NA
d_gene: NA
v_gene: TRBV6-5
j_gene: TRBJ2-3
CDR3nt: TGTGCCAGCAGTTTGATACAGCGCACAGATACGCAGTATTTT
CDR3aa: CASSLIQRTDTQYF

len: 19
abundance: NA
d_gene: TRBD2
v_gene: TRBV5-6
j_gene: TRBJ2-7
CDR3nt: TGTGCCAGCAGCTCGAGAAACAAGAGGACTAGCGGAGCCTCCTACGAGCAGTACTTC
CDR3aa: CASSSRNKRTSGASYEQYF

len: 15
abundance: NA
d_gene: TRBD1
v_gene: TRBV28
j_gene: TRBJ2-5
CDR3nt: TGTGCCAGCAGTTTAATACAGGGGGCGCGGGAGACCCAGTACTTC
CDR3aa: CASSLIQGARETQYF

len: 13
abundance: once
d_gene: NA
v_gene: TRBV5-6
j_gene: TRBJ2-2
CDR3nt: TGTGCCAGCAGCCCAGGTAGAACCGGGGAGCTGTTTTTT
CDR3aa: CASSPGRTGELFF

len: 15
abundance: NA
d_gene: NA
v_gene: TRBV30
j_gene: TRBJ1-2
CDR3nt: TGTGCCTGGAGTGTATTGGGGAGCGGGCCTTACGGCTACACCTTC
CDR3aa: CAWSVLGSGPYGYTF

len: 15
abundance: NA
d_gene: TRBD2
v_gene: TRBV4-1
j_gene: TRBJ2-7
CDR3nt: TGCGCCAGCAGCCAGACTAGCGGCAATGCCTACGAGCAGTACTTC
CDR3aa: CASSQTSGNAYEQYF

len: 14
abundance: once
d_gene: TRBD1
v_gene: TRBV5-6
j_gene: TRBJ2-5
CDR3nt: TGTGCCAGCAGCGGGACAGGACTTTCTGAGACCCAGTACTTC
CDR3aa: CASSGTGLSETQYF

len: 18
abundance: NA
d_gene: NA
v_gene: TRBV5-1
j_gene: TRBJ1-5
CDR3nt: TGCGCCAAAATATGGGGACGGAGGGATCCTTATAGCAATCAGCCCCAGCATTTT
CDR3aa: CAKIWGRRDPYSNQPQHF